A selection of T cell receptor beta chains follows, all from one sample in a study of CD8 T cells in ankylosing spondylitis. Using its own MiXCR run on the 5' RACE reads, TCRdb lists one record per CDR3 protein. Of hundreds of thousands of distinct CDR3 sequences in the sample, less than 25% were seen once. The specimen was blood, either unsorted or a sorted T cell fraction (not recorded which). The origin of the receptors is a female donor with ankylosing spondylitis or in good health (not recorded which). Both conserved end residues are part of each CDR3. The order of the fields is D gene, V gene, clone size, J gene, CDR3 protein, CDR3 DNA. A D gene is named only where the DNA matches it firmly. Clone size is not always given. Where it is, it says once, few, many or a class for expanded clones.

NA	TRBV4-2	few	TRBJ2-5	CASSQDLREETQYF	TGTGCCAGCAGCCAAGACTTGCGGGAAGAGACCCAGTACTTC
TRBD1	TRBV12-3/TRBV12-4	few	TRBJ2-1	CASIWTGSYNEQFF	TGTGCCAGCATTTGGACAGGTTCCTACAATGAGCAGTTCTTC
TRBD2	TRBV7-9	few	TRBJ2-3	CASSLTSGRVDTQYF	TGTGCCAGCAGTTTGACTAGCGGGAGGGTCGATACGCAGTATTTT
NA	TRBV7-3	few	TRBJ2-3	CASSLTGAAQAADTQYF	TGTGCCAGCAGCTTAACCGGGGCTGCCCAGGCGGCAGATACGCAGTATTTT
TRBD1	TRBV4-3	many	TRBJ1-2	CASSQDWGQVYGYTF	TGCGCCAGCAGCCAAGATTGGGGACAGGTCTATGGCTACACCTTC
NA	TRBV24-1	NA	TRBJ2-1	CATSDDHYNNEQFF	TGTGCCACCAGTGATGACCACTATAACAATGAGCAGTTCTTC
TRBD2	TRBV12-3/TRBV12-4	NA	TRBJ2-2	CASSSPFTSGSIAGELFF	TGTGCCAGCAGTTCGCCCTTCACTAGCGGGAGTATCGCCGGGGAGCTGTTTTTT
TRBD2	TRBV29-1	NA	TRBJ2-3	CSVALAGVGTDTQYF	TGCAGCGTTGCACTAGCGGGAGTGGGTACAGATACGCAGTATTTT
TRBD1	TRBV12-5	few	TRBJ1-5	CASGRIQGARNQPQHF	TGTGCTAGTGGACGGATTCAGGGGGCGCGGAATCAGCCCCAGCATTTT
NA	TRBV4-3	many	TRBJ2-3	CASSGLLTDTQYF	TGCGCCAGCAGTGGGCTACTCACAGATACGCAGTATTTT
NA	TRBV25-1	NA	TRBJ2-1	CASSEPGNSYNEQFF	TGTGCCAGCAGTGAACCAGGGAATTCTTACAATGAGCAGTTCTTC
NA	TRBV7-2	NA	TRBJ2-5	CASSPDGFQETQYF	TGTGCCAGCAGCCCGGACGGATTTCAAGAGACCCAGTACTTC
NA	TRBV5-1	NA	TRBJ2-2	CASSFNPGQYTGELFF	TGCGCCAGCAGCTTTAATCCAGGGCAATACACCGGGGAGCTGTTTTTT
NA	TRBV7-2	few	TRBJ1-5	CASSLEGVSYSNQPQHF	TGTGCCAGCAGCTTGGAAGGGGTGTCCTATAGCAATCAGCCCCAGCATTTT
NA	TRBV5-1	NA	TRBJ1-5	CASSPGAGSQPQHF	TGCGCCAGCAGCCCCGGGGCGGGCTCCCAGCCCCAGCATTTT
TRBD1	TRBV2	NA	TRBJ2-1	CASSLDRAAINEQFF	TGTGCCAGCAGTCTGGACAGGGCGGCAATCAATGAGCAGTTCTTC
NA	TRBV20-1	few	TRBJ2-3	CSPTRDSKNTQYF	TGCAGTCCTACCAGGGACTCGAAGAATACGCAGTATTTT
TRBD2	TRBV6-2/TRBV6-3	few	TRBJ2-1	CASSPGLAGVGTYNEQFF	TGTGCCAGCAGTCCCGGACTAGCGGGAGTAGGCACCTACAATGAGCAGTTCTTC
TRBD1	TRBV20-1	NA	TRBJ1-1	CSAGTGSTEAFF	TGCAGTGCTGGGACAGGGAGCACTGAAGCTTTCTTT
NA	TRBV7-2	few	TRBJ1-1	CASSLHTPDTEAFF	TGTGCCAGCAGCCTCCACACCCCGGACACTGAAGCTTTCTTT
NA	TRBV29-1	NA	TRBJ2-2	CSVRGVGTGELFF	TGCAGCGTTCGAGGGGTTGGTACCGGGGAGCTGTTTTTT
TRBD1	TRBV20-1	NA	TRBJ2-1	CSARDRDRVGYNEQFF	TGCAGTGCTAGAGATCGGGACAGGGTGGGCTACAATGAGCAGTTCTTC
TRBD1	TRBV2	NA	TRBJ1-1	CASSRTGARAEAFF	TGTGCCAGCAGCCGGACAGGGGCAAGAGCTGAAGCTTTCTTT
NA	TRBV10-3	NA	TRBJ1-5	CAISDIKGGGPQHF	TGTGCCATCAGTGACATTAAGGGTGGGGGGCCCCAGCATTTT
TRBD1	TRBV5-1	NA	TRBJ2-7	CASSLLDRVPYEQYF	TGCGCCAGCAGCTTGTTGGACAGGGTACCCTACGAGCAGTACTTC
NA	TRBV20-1	few	TRBJ2-7	CSARGPSAGSYEQYF	TGCAGTGCTAGGGGCCCTAGCGCCGGCTCCTACGAGCAGTACTTC
TRBD2	TRBV5-1	NA	TRBJ2-7	CASSLEGAGGRGEQYF	TGCGCCAGCAGCTTGGAAGGGGCGGGAGGCCGGGGCGAGCAGTACTTC
TRBD2	TRBV24-1	many	TRBJ2-1	CATSESLAGGFGYNEQFF	TGTGCCACCAGTGAGAGTCTAGCGGGAGGGTTTGGCTACAATGAGCAGTTCTTC
NA	TRBV29-1	many	TRBJ2-7	CSVVGRNTYEQYF	TGCAGCGTGGTGGGACGAAATACCTACGAGCAGTACTTC
TRBD2	TRBV6-5	many	TRBJ2-1	CASSRLAGGSNEQFF	TGTGCCAGCAGCCGACTAGCGGGAGGCAGTAATGAGCAGTTCTTC
NA	TRBV2	few	TRBJ2-7	CASTPVREQYF	TGTGCCAGCACCCCCGTCCGCGAGCAGTACTTC
NA	TRBV6-2/TRBV6-3	few	TRBJ2-6	CASSSTGFVSGANVLTF	TGTGCCAGCAGTTCCACGGGTTTCGTGTCTGGGGCCAACGTCCTGACTTTC
NA	TRBV7-4	few	TRBJ2-1	CASSLHLHGAYNEQFF	TGTGCCAGCAGCCTCCACCTCCACGGGGCCTACAATGAGCAGTTCTTC
NA	TRBV20-1	NA	TRBJ2-1	CACGKAPSSYNEQFF	TGCGCCTGCGGCAAGGCTCCGAGCTCCTACAATGAGCAGTTCTTC
NA	TRBV12-5	NA	TRBJ1-1	CASGQGKFIRTMNTEAFF	TGTGCTAGTGGTCAGGGTAAGTTCATTAGGACCATGAACACTGAAGCTTTCTTT
NA	TRBV9	NA	TRBJ2-7	CASSVEGLEQYF	TGTGCCAGCAGCGTAGAGGGGCTCGAGCAGTACTTC
NA	TRBV7-2	NA	TRBJ2-1	CASSNYGEQFF	TGTGCCAGCAGCAACTACGGGGAGCAGTTCTTC
TRBD1	TRBV20-1	NA	TRBJ2-7	CSARDSGTGSYEQYF	TGCAGTGCTAGAGACTCCGGGACAGGATCCTACGAGCAGTACTTC
TRBD2	TRBV7-2	few	TRBJ2-1	CASSSSGRAHNEQFF	TGTGCCAGCAGCTCTAGCGGGAGGGCCCACAATGAGCAGTTCTTC
NA	TRBV14	NA	TRBJ1-1	CASSLYGSTEAFF	TGTGCCAGCAGCCTCTACGGGAGCACTGAAGCTTTCTTT
TRBD2	TRBV7-2	NA	TRBJ2-1	CASSPSTSSNEQFF	TGTGCCAGCAGTCCTTCGACTAGCAGCAATGAGCAGTTCTTC
TRBD2	TRBV12-3/TRBV12-4	NA	TRBJ2-1	CASSWEGLAGDNEQFF	TGTGCCAGCAGTTGGGAGGGGCTAGCGGGAGATAATGAGCAGTTCTTC
TRBD2	TRBV6-2/TRBV6-3	NA	TRBJ2-1	CASSYGREINEQFF	TGTGCCAGCAGTTACGGGCGGGAGATTAATGAGCAGTTCTTC
NA	TRBV29-1	few	TRBJ2-3	CSVEGPNTSTDTQYF	TGCAGCGTTGAAGGGCCCAACACTAGCACAGATACGCAGTATTTT
TRBD2	TRBV7-6	NA	TRBJ2-1	CASSSGLAGVRSYNEQFF	TGTGCCAGCAGCTCGGGACTAGCGGGAGTAAGGTCCTACAATGAGCAGTTCTTC
TRBD2	TRBV10-3	NA	TRBJ2-7	CAISLTSGSSYEQYF	TGTGCCATCAGTTTGACTAGCGGGTCCTCCTACGAGCAGTACTTC
NA	TRBV27	NA	TRBJ2-5	CASRPPGSLRETQYF	TGTGCCAGCAGGCCCCCGGGGAGTCTAAGGGAGACCCAGTACTTC
NA	TRBV20-1	NA	TRBJ1-2	CSARGTGTTRGYTF	TGCAGTGCTAGAGGAACCGGGACAACAAGGGGCTACACCTTC
TRBD1	TRBV5-8	NA	TRBJ2-7	CASSLGQVWEYF	TGTGCCAGCAGCCTCGGACAGGTCTGGGAGTACTTC
NA	TRBV5-6	many	TRBJ1-5	CASSLAGTGPQPQHF	TGTGCCAGCAGCTTGGCAGGAACGGGTCCACAGCCCCAGCATTTT
NA	TRBV2	few	TRBJ2-3	CASSEAAGVVTDTQYF	TGTGCCAGCAGTGAAGCGGCAGGGGTAGTAACAGATACGCAGTATTTT
NA	TRBV6-2/TRBV6-3	few	TRBJ2-1	CASISSGPKTYNEQFF	TGTGCCAGCATTTCCTCCGGGCCGAAGACCTACAATGAGCAGTTCTTC
NA	TRBV5-6	once	TRBJ2-2	CASSFGAGGIGTGELFF	TGTGCCAGCAGCTTCGGGGCCGGGGGTATCGGGACCGGGGAGCTGTTTTTT
NA	TRBV7-6	NA	TRBJ2-1	CASSLAGEAGNEQFF	TGTGCCAGCAGCTTAGCAGGCGAGGCTGGGAATGAGCAGTTCTTC